The rows below give T cell receptor beta chains drawn from one sample of a study of cytomegalovirus exposure and HLA in healthy donors. Profiling relied on immunoSEQ multiplex PCR, and the TCRdb table lists in-frame clones only, not all of them. The sample consists of 50,000 or so clones, approximately 70% of them appearing once. Material for sequencing was PBMCs. Receptor source: a man in his late teens or twenties in good health and CMV-seronegative. Each CDR3 is given with its conserved first and last residue. The D gene is left open where the match is weak. Clone size appears in some rows only: once, few, many, or a class for an expanded clone.

j_call v_call d_call clone_size cdr3_nt cdr3_aa
TRBJ1-2 TRBV6-5 NA NA TGTGCCAGCAGTCGCCGGCAGGCCTCCGGCTACACCTTC CASSRRQASGYTF
TRBJ1-1 TRBV6-1 NA NA TGTGCCAGCAGATTCGACACCAACACTGAAGCTTTCTTT CASRFDTNTEAFF
TRBJ2-6 TRBV19 NA few TGTGCCAGTAGTATAACAGGGAGTGGGGCCAACGTCCTGACTTTC CASSITGSGANVLTF
TRBJ1-4 TRBV6-5 NA few TGTGCCAGCAGTTTAACCCGGGATGAAAAACTGTTTTTT CASSLTRDEKLFF
TRBJ2-1 TRBV13 NA NA TGTGCCAGCAGCTTAGTCCAGGGGGGCACGAATGAGCAGTTCTTC CASSLVQGGTNEQFF
TRBJ1-1 TRBV27 NA NA TGTGCCAGCAGTCTCAGGGGCGGTACTGAAGCTTTCTTT CASSLRGGTEAFF
TRBJ2-1 TRBV28 NA NA TGTGCCAGCAGGCCACCTAACGACAATGAGCAGTTCTTC CASRPPNDNEQFF
TRBJ1-1 TRBV28 NA NA TGTGCCAGCAGTTTACTGGGCATGAACACTGAAGCTTTCTTT CASSLLGMNTEAFF
TRBJ2-7 TRBV11-2 TRBD1 NA TGTGCCAGCAGCCCGGGGACAGGGCCCTACGAGCAGTACTTC CASSPGTGPYEQYF
TRBJ2-6 TRBV28 TRBD1 NA TGTGCCAGCAGCCAAGGACCATCTACAGGGGGCCTTGGGGCCAACGTCCTGACTTTC CASSQGPSTGGLGANVLTF
TRBJ2-6 TRBV29-1 NA NA TGCAGCGCCATTGACAACTCTGGGGCCAACGTCCTGACTTTC CSAIDNSGANVLTF
TRBJ2-7 TRBV7-2 TRBD1 NA TGTGCCAGCAGCTTACTGAGACAGGGCTACGAGCAGTACTTC CASSLLRQGYEQYF
TRBJ1-5 TRBV29-1 NA NA TGCAGCGTTGACGAGGGAAATGGGCCCCAGCATTTT CSVDEGNGPQHF
TRBJ2-3 TRBV28 TRBD2 NA TGTGCCAGCAGTTCCCGCACTAGCGGTGGGACAGATACGCAGTATTTT CASSSRTSGGTDTQYF
TRBJ1-5 TRBV30 NA NA TGTGCCTGGAGTCCGAACAGGGCGAATCAGCCCCAGCATTTT CAWSPNRANQPQHF
TRBJ2-3 TRBV6-5 TRBD1 NA TGTGCCAGCAGGACGACAGGGCTAACAGATACGCAGTATTTT CASRTTGLTDTQYF
TRBJ2-7 TRBV5-1 NA NA TGCGCCAGCAGCTTGGACGGTTCCTACGAGCAGTACTTC CASSLDGSYEQYF
TRBJ1-4 TRBV18 NA NA TGTGCCAGCTCACCTTCGGACAGAATTGAAAAACTGTTTTTT CASSPSDRIEKLFF
TRBJ2-1 TRBV7-9 TRBD2 NA TGTGCCAGCAGCTCATGGGGTGACACGGGACTAGCGGGGAATGAGCAGTTCTTC CASSSWGDTGLAGNEQFF
TRBJ2-1 TRBV10-3 NA once TGTGCCACGGCGGGGTCCTACAATGAGCAGTTCTTC CATAGSYNEQFF
TRBJ2-2 TRBV29-1 NA NA TGCAGCGGCATCAACTCCGGGGAGCTGTTTTTT CSGINSGELFF
TRBJ1-5 TRBV18 NA NA TGTGCCAGCTCGCTGGCAGGGTCAGGGGATCAGCCCCAGCATTTT CASSLAGSGDQPQHF
TRBJ2-2 TRBV28 NA NA TGTGCCAGCAGTGGCCCAGGTCGGGGCACCGGGGAGCTGTTTTTT CASSGPGRGTGELFF
TRBJ1-1 TRBV7-2 NA NA TGTGCCAGCAGCCCTTGGGGGGGCCAAGCTTTCTTT CASSPWGGQAFF
TRBJ2-1 TRBV15 TRBD2 NA TGTGCCACCAGCAGGAACCTAGCGGGAGTTAATGAGCAGTTCTTC CATSRNLAGVNEQFF
TRBJ1-1 TRBV28 TRBD1 few TGTGCCAGCGGGACAGGGACCACTGAAGCTTTCTTT CASGTGTTEAFF
TRBJ1-1 TRBV25-1 NA NA TGTGCCAGCAGTGAATCCCCAGGAGGGGACACTGAAGCTTTCTTT CASSESPGGDTEAFF
TRBJ1-5 TRBV6-1 TRBD1 NA TGTGCCAGCAGTGAAGGCAGGGAGGACGTCAGGGGGTCCCAGCATTTT CASSEGREDVRGSQHF
TRBJ1-1 TRBV7-3 NA NA TGTGCCAGCAGCTTAAATTCGGGGGGGACTGAAGCTTTCTTT CASSLNSGGTEAFF
TRBJ2-7 TRBV7-9 TRBD2 NA TGTGCCAGCAGCTTAGGACTAGCGCGACACGAGCAGTACTTC CASSLGLARHEQYF
TRBJ2-5 TRBV5-1 NA once TGCGCCAGCGCGGCAGGGTCACAAGAGACCCAGTACTTC CASAAGSQETQYF